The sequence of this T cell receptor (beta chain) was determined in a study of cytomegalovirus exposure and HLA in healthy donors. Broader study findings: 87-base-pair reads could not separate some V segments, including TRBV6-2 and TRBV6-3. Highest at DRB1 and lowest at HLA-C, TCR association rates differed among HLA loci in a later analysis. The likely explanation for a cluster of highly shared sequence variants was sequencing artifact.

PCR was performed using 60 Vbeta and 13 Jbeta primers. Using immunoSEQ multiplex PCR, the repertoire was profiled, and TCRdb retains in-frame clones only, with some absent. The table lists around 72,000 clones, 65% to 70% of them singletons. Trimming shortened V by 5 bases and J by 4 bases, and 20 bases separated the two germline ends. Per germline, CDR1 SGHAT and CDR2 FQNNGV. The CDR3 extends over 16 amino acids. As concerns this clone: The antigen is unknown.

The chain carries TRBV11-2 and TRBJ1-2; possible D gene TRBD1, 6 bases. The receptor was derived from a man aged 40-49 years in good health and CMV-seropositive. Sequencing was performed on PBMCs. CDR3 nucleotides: TGTGCCAGCAGCCCCATACTGACAGGCCTTCCCTATGGCTACACCTTC. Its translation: CASSPILTGLPYGYTF.